Listed here are 18 T cell receptor beta chains from one sample, sequenced in a study of blood T cell repertoires in COVID-19 (TCRdb year 2020). Library method: the immunoSEQ multiplex PCR assay. The table was pulled from immuneACCESS by TCRdb, which kept in-frame rearrangements only. Such tables lose some clones; where checked, under half of the loss comes from unresolved V genes, and the rest has no known cause. For this sample there are over 150,000 clones; approximately 86% appear just once. The top ten constitute over 7% of the sample. The specimen sequenced was peripheral blood. The receptors were sampled from a woman of 80 years or more with COVID-19, enrolled during active disease.

This clone occurred once. V gene TRBV16 combines with J gene TRBJ1-2; 11 bases are a match to TRBD1. Germline V gene data show CDR1 as KGHSY and CDR2 as FQNENV. The V segment lost 4 bases and the J segment 4 bases; nucleotides outside the gene matches: 5. The CDR3 runs to 15 residues. CDR3 sequence reads: CASSRIGTGGYGYTF. DNA for the CDR3: TGTGCCAGCAGCCGAATCGGGACAGGGGGCTATGGCTACACCTTC.

In its sample, this clone was seen many times. The V call is TRBV10-3, the J call TRBJ1-1, with no clear D. Looked up from germline, CDR1 is ENHRY and CDR2 is SYGVKD. Trimming stripped 0 bases from V and 5 bases from J, with 4 bases between. The length of the CDR3 is 12 residues. The CDR3 is CAISESATEAFF. CDR3 nucleotides: TGTGCCATCAGTGAGTCTGCGACTGAAGCTTTCTTT.

DNA of the CDR3: TGTGCCAGTTTATCTACGACAGGGGGCGGCAATCAGCCCCAGCATTTT. Its protein is CASLSTTGGGNQPQHF. The J gene is TRBJ1-5, the V gene TRBV19; 10 bases align to TRBD1. The CDR3 runs 16 residues. Germline V lookup: CDR1 LNHDA, CDR2 SQIVND (reference sequence). V dropped 8 bases and J dropped 2; count of bases not matched to a gene: 9.

CDR3 DNA sequence: TGTGCCAGCAGTTTTGCCCTAGCGGGGCTCTCCTACGAGCAGTACTTC. It codes for CASSFALAGLSYEQYF. The gene calls are TRBV28 and TRBJ2-7; 9 nucleotides align to TRBD2. The junction had 6 bases not matched to a gene; V was cut back by 3 bases and J by 0 bases. Germline V gene data show CDR1 as MDHEN and CDR2 as SYDVKM. This CDR3 spans 16 amino acids.

The chain has TRBV24-1 and TRBJ1-2; TRBD1 matches 8 bases. This CDR3 comprises 16 residues. J lost 3 bases, V lost 3 bases, and 8 bases had no gene match. From germline, CDR1 is KGHDR and CDR2 SFDVKD. Here the CDR3 reads CATSDGTGVTYYGYTF. In nucleotides, the CDR3 is TGTGCCACCAGTGATGGGACAGGTGTAACCTACTATGGCTACACCTTC.

The chain uses TRBV4-1 and TRBJ1-1, with 8 bases lining up with TRBD1. The CDR3 runs 18 residues. V was pared by 0 bases and J by 3 bases, with 12 bases of the junction left unmatched. Looked up from germline, CDR1 is MGHRA and CDR2 is YSYEKL. Here the CDR3 reads CASSQDALTGVGYTEAFF. The CDR3 nucleotides read TGCGCCAGCAGCCAAGATGCCTTGACAGGGGTCGGTTACACTGAAGCTTTCTTT.

The chain has TRBV27 and TRBJ2-5; a weak D match, TRBD2 (5 bases). The germline CDR1 and CDR2 sequences are MNHEY and SMNVEV (reference sequence). This CDR3 has 16 amino acids. V dropped 4 bases and J dropped 2 bases, with 17 bases sitting between them. The CDR3 protein is CASSYTRTLTQETQYF. The CDR3 coding sequence is TGTGCCAGCAGTTACACCAGGACTCTTACGCAAGAGACCCAGTACTTC.

The rearrangement joins TRBV9 to TRBJ1-2; tentatively, D is TRBD1 (6 bases). This CDR3 has 13 amino acids. V was cut by 3 bases and J by 10 bases, with 16 bases left in between. The V gene's germline CDR1 is SGDLS and CDR2 YYNGEE. CDR3 sequence reads: CASSDTGFGFYTF. DNA for the CDR3: TGTGCCAGCAGCGACACAGGGTTTGGTTTCTACACCTTC.

V is TRBV4-2 and J is TRBJ2-2, with a tentative D call TRBD2 (6 bases). Deletions cut 0 bases from V and 5 bases from J, with 13 bases between. Germline CDR1 reads LGHNA; CDR2 reads YNFKEQ. The CDR3 is 16 residues long. DNA for the CDR3: TGTGCCAGCAGCCAAGACGCGGGGCAACTTACCGGGGAGCTGTTTTTT. This gives the protein CASSQDAGQLTGELFF.

The chain links TRBV7-2 to TRBJ1-1; 7 nucleotides align to TRBD1. CDR3 length: 13 residues. Germline CDR1 is SGHTA and CDR2 is FQGNSA. V dropped 5 bases and J dropped 3; count of bases not matched to a gene: 3. CDR3 in amino acids: CASSLDRHTEAFF. CDR3 nucleotides: TGTGCCAGCAGCCTGGACAGGCACACTGAAGCTTTCTTT.

This chain joins TRBV6-5 and TRBJ2-7, with D possibly TRBD1 on 6 matching bases. CDR1 and CDR2 from the germline V gene are MNHEY and SVGAGI. The CDR3 extends over 13 amino acids. V was trimmed by 8 bases and J by 5 bases, leaving 16 bases between them. This CDR3 is CASSGAGKHEQYF. The CDR3 DNA sequence: TGTGCCAGCTCAGGGGCAGGGAAGCACGAGCAGTACTTC.

J is TRBJ2-5 and V is TRBV2, with TRBD2 matching over 10 bases. V was pared by 10 bases and J by 5 bases, with 7 bases of the junction left unmatched. Germline CDR1 SNHLY, CDR2 FYNNEI. The CDR3 extends over 13 amino acids. The CDR3 nucleotides read TGTGCCACACGGACTAGCGGCGTGGAGACCCAGTACTTC. Translating it yields CATRTSGVETQYF.

The chain recombines TRBV2 with TRBJ2-1; D uncertain. Germline V lookup: CDR1 SNHLY, CDR2 FYNNEI. V was cut by 6 bases and J by 2 bases, with 14 bases left in between. The CDR3 covers 15 residues. CDR3 DNA sequence: TGTGCCAGCAGCGAGACTCGCCCAACCTACAATGAGCAGTTCTTC. This translates into CASSETRPTYNEQFF.

The CDR3 bases are TGCGCCAGCAGCTTCGGGACAGATTCCTACGAGCAGTACTTC. This gives the protein CASSFGTDSYEQYF. This chain uses TRBV5-1 with TRBJ2-7; 7 positions match TRBD1. V shed 2 bases, J shed 1 base, and the junction held 3 bases outside the gene matches. The V gene's germline CDR1 is SGHRS and CDR2 YFSETQ. The CDR3 spans 14 residues.

The J gene is TRBJ1-1, the V gene TRBV19; D may be TRBD1 (6 bases). The germline CDR1 and CDR2 sequences are LNHDA and SQIVND (reference sequence). The CDR3 covers 15 residues. V was clipped by 4 bases and J by 0 bases, with 12 bases between them. CDR3 amino acids: CASSKAGALNTEAFF. CDR3 coding DNA: TGTGCCAGTAGTAAAGCAGGGGCCCTGAACACTGAAGCTTTCTTT.

This clone was seen many times. This chain connects TRBV11-1 to TRBJ2-2, with 12 nucleotides matching TRBD1. CDR3 size: 13 residues. CDR1 SGHAT and CDR2 FQDESV come from the germline V gene (reference sequence). J was trimmed by 8 bases and V by 6 bases; bases with no gene match: 1. DNA for the CDR3: TGTGCCAGCAGGGGACAGGGGGCAGGGGAGCTGTTTTTT. Amino acids: CASRGQGAGELFF. The entire variable domain, with the rest obtained from reference TRBV11-1 and TRBJ2-2, is as follows: EAEVAQSPRYKITEKSQAVAFWCDPISGHATLYWYRQILGQGPELLVQFQDESVVDDSQLPKDRFSAERLKGVDSTLKIQPAELGDSAMYLCASRGQGAGELFFGEGSRLTVL.

The chain employs TRBV7-9 and TRBJ1-5, with TRBD1 matching over 7 bases. CDR1 is SEHNR, CDR2 FQNEAQ, per germline (reference sequence). Unmatched junction bases numbered 2, after V lost 1 base and J lost 5 bases. The CDR3 spans 14 residues. CDR3 coding DNA: TGTGCCAGCAGCTTAGAGGACAGGTATCAGCCCCAGCATTTT. This sequence encodes CASSLEDRYQPQHF.

The chain combines TRBV7-2 with TRBJ2-3; the match to TRBD2 covers 15 bases. J lost 6 bases, V lost 0 bases, and 1 base had no gene match. The CDR3 has 16 amino acids. Germline V gives CDR1 SGHTA, CDR2 FQGNSA. CDR3 sequence (DNA): TGTGCCAGCAGCTTAGCCGGGACTAGCGGGAGGGATACGCAGTATTTT. Translation gives CASSLAGTSGRDTQYF. The full variable domain, in which reference TRBV7-2 and TRBJ2-3 provide the parts outside the CDR3, is GAGVSQSPSNKVTEKGKDVELRCDPISGHTALYWYRQSLGQGLEFLIYFQGNSAPDKSGLPSDRFSAERTGGSVSTLTIQRTQQEDSAVYLCASSLAGTSGRDTQYFGPGTRLTVL.